The 10 T cell receptor beta chains in this list originate from one sample, sequenced in a study of cytomegalovirus exposure and HLA in healthy donors. PCR involved 60 Vbeta and 13 Jbeta primers. Generated by immunoSEQ multiplex PCR, the TCRdb table keeps only in-frame clones and is missing some. The profile covers about 200,000 clones, with more than 75% appearing a single time and 5.5% to 7% taken by the ten largest. Sequencing was carried out using PBMCs. The receptors stem from a woman aged 50 to 60 in good health and CMV-seropositive.

This clone was picked up a small number of times. This rearrangement joins TRBV18 to TRBJ1-1; tentative D call: TRBD1 (6 bases). The V gene's germline CDR1 is KGHSH and CDR2 LQKENI. With 5 bases removed from V and 3 bases from J, the gap between germline ends came to 13 bases. The CDR3 has 14 residues. CDR3 loop: CASSARGGHTEAFF. The CDR3 coding sequence is TGTGCCAGCTCAGCCAGGGGTGGGCACACTGAAGCTTTCTTT.

This sequence joins TRBV2 and TRBJ1-6; tentative D call: TRBD1 (6 bases). CDR1 SNHLY and CDR2 FYNNEI come from the germline V gene. V lost 6 bases and J lost 2, with 26 bases in between. This CDR3 region has 20 residues. This CDR3 reads CASRLGGRGLDSPYNSPLHF. The CDR3 coding sequence is TGTGCCAGCAGGTTGGGCGGCAGGGGATTAGATAGCCCCTATAATTCACCCCTCCACTTT.

This chain joins TRBV7-9 and TRBJ1-1; 9 nucleotides line up with TRBD1. Germline CDR1 and CDR2: SEHNR and FQNEAQ (reference sequence). Trimming cost V 5 bases and J 7 bases; bases outside gene matches: 11. This CDR3 region has 15 residues. DNA for the CDR3: TGTGCCAGCAGCCGGCCGGGACAGGGAAGAAATGAAGCTTTCTTT. The encoded protein is CASSRPGQGRNEAFF.

The chain recombines TRBV7-2 with TRBJ1-2, with TRBD1 identical over 7 bases. J lost 6 bases, V lost 3 bases, and 10 bases had no gene match. Germline lookup yields CDR1 SGHTA and CDR2 FQGNSA. The CDR3 is made up of 15 amino acids. The CDR3 reads CASSFPPGTVDGYTF. CDR3 DNA sequence: TGTGCCAGCAGCTTCCCCCCCGGGACAGTCGATGGCTACACCTTC.

This clone was seen more than once but under ten times. The gene calls are TRBV28 and TRBJ1-2, with TRBD1 identical over 10 bases. Germline CDR1 and CDR2: MDHEN and SYDVKM. The junction had 9 bases not matched to a gene; V was cut back by 6 bases and J by 8 bases. This CDR3 contains 14 residues. The CDR3 DNA follows: TGTGCCAGCAGCGGCGGGACAGGGGCGGACGGCTACACCTTC. Protein: CASSGGTGADGYTF.

This sequence joins TRBV18 and TRBJ2-5; 7 nucleotides agree with TRBD1. The CDR3 extends over 14 amino acids. J lost 3 bases, V lost 4 bases, and 5 bases had no gene match. Germline V gene sequence: CDR1 KGHSH, CDR2 LQKENI. CDR3 sequence reads: CASSLLTGEETQYF. The CDR3 DNA reads TGTGCCAGCTCACTACTAACAGGGGAAGAGACCCAGTACTTC.

The chain is built from TRBV6-1 and TRBJ2-1, with 8 bases aligning to TRBD1. Germline CDR1 reads MNHNS; CDR2 reads SASEGT. Trimming cost V 4 bases and J 5 bases; bases outside gene matches: 16. There are 18 residues in the CDR3. CDR3 protein: CASSAPLTGQGRHNEQFF. CDR3 coding DNA: TGTGCCAGCAGTGCGCCACTAACCGGACAGGGTAGGCACAATGAGCAGTTCTTC.

This clone appeared a few times. The CDR3 here is CASSVLDSPLHF. CDR3 DNA sequence: TGTGCCAGCAGTGTCCTAGATTCACCCCTCCACTTT. This chain connects TRBV25-1 to TRBJ1-6; no reliable D call. The germline gives CDR1 MGHDK, CDR2 SYGVNS. This CDR3 spans 12 amino acids. V lost 4 bases to trimming and J lost 8 bases, with 6 bases between them.

V usage is TRBV2 and J usage is TRBJ1-3, with D unclear. This CDR3 is 15 amino acids long. V was cut by 7 bases and J by 2 bases, with 15 bases left in between. Germline CDR1 and CDR2: SNHLY and FYNNEI. The CDR3 bases are TGTGCCAGCACACTCGGGGTGGTTCCTGGAAACACCATATATTTT. Amino acids: CASTLGVVPGNTIYF. Full variable domain (missing parts from reference TRBV2 and TRBJ1-3): EPEVTQTPSHQVTQMGQEVILRCVPISNHLYFYWYRQILGQKVEFLVSFYNNEISEKSEIFDDQFSVERPDGSNFTLKIRSTKLEDSAMYFCASTLGVVPGNTIYFGEGSWLTVV.

The V call is TRBV21-1, the J call TRBJ2-7; the table assigns TRBD2, which was not confirmed against the DNA. TRBV21-1 is described as a pseudogene. The CDR3 has 15 residues. As DNA, the CDR3 is TGTGCCAGCAGCCCCAGACTAGCGGGAGTTCCGGGGCAGTACTTC. Its protein is CASSPRLAGVPGQYF.